This TCR beta chain comes out of a study of neurological immune-mediated disorders. Study-wide results and limits: HTLV-1-associated myelopathy ranked highest for TCR clonal expansion and multiple sclerosis lowest, beneath healthy controls.

The CDR3 runs 12 residues. CDR1 is SGHDT and CDR2 is YYEEEE in the germline V gene. Trimming removed 9 bases at V and 4 bases at J, with 11 bases between. This clonotype was counted ten times or more. Its cognate antigen is unknown. TCRdb reprocessed the 5' RACE reads via MiXCR and lists one record per CDR3 protein. The sample contains nearly 60,000 distinct CDR3 sequences, around 3.4% of which appear only once. The sample taken for sequencing was PBMCs. This TCR was recovered from a woman aged 55 to 70 with multiple sclerosis. V and J are TRBV5-6 and TRBJ1-5, with D hard to call. The CDR3 here is CATSAGNQPQHF. The CDR3 coding sequence is TGTGCCACCTCGGCGGGTAATCAGCCCCAGCATTTT.